The 32 T cell receptor beta chains presented below share a single source sample, sequenced in a study of cytomegalovirus exposure and HLA in healthy donors. Amplification used 60 Vbeta primers and 13 Jbeta primers. Profiled with immunoSEQ multiplex PCR; TCRdb holds only in-frame clones, not every one. The sample shows approximately 190,000 clones, roughly 80% of them seen only once. Sequencing was performed on PBMCs. These receptors all stem from a man aged 40-49 years in good health and CMV-seropositive.

Only one count was recorded for this clone. The DNA for the CDR3 is TGTGCCACCTGTGAGGGATTCGGAAACATTCAGTACTTC. Translated, it gives CATCEGFGNIQYF. The chain employs TRBV28 and TRBJ2-4; D may be TRBD2 (5 bases). Germline CDR1 and CDR2: MDHEN and SYDVKM. The CDR3 covers 13 residues. V was trimmed by 10 bases and J by 6 bases, leaving 16 bases between them.

CDR3 in amino acids: CASSYSGEGDGYTF. The CDR3 coding sequence is TGTGCCAGCAGTTACAGTGGGGAGGGGGACGGCTACACCTTC. The chain has TRBV6-5 and TRBJ1-2, with D maybe TRBD1 (6 bases). The V end was cut by 2 bases, the J end by 8 bases, with 15 bases between. Germline CDR1 and CDR2: MNHEY and SVGAGI. The CDR3 consists of 14 residues.

The chain carries TRBV18 and TRBJ1-5, with a possible D match to TRBD1 (6 bases). Looked up from germline, CDR1 is KGHSH and CDR2 is LQKENI. V was trimmed by 1 base and J by 0 bases, leaving 13 bases between them. The CDR3 contains 17 residues. The CDR3 is CASSPLRQVNSNQPQHF. CDR3 DNA sequence: TGTGCCAGCTCACCACTCAGACAGGTGAATAGCAATCAGCCCCAGCATTTT.

This rearrangement joins TRBV4-3 to TRBJ1-1; 9 bases align to TRBD1. This CDR3 is built from 17 residues. With 8 bases clipped from V and 1 base from J, the junction kept 14 bases outside the gene matches. Germline V CDR1 and CDR2: LGHNA, YSLEER. The CDR3 region has the DNA TGCGCCAGCCCGCCTCAGGCCCGGGACAGGGAGAACACTGAAGCTTTCTTT. Its protein is CASPPQARDRENTEAFF.

The chain has TRBV15 and TRBJ2-7; 9 bases fit TRBD2. Germline CDR1 is LNHNV and CDR2 is YYDKDF (reference sequence). With V trimmed by 5 bases and J by 4 bases, 12 bases remained unmatched. The CDR3 has 16 residues. This CDR3 reads CATSGGASGDSYEQYF. CDR3 coding DNA: TGTGCCACCAGCGGCGGGGCTAGCGGGGACTCATACGAGCAGTACTTC.

The rearrangement links TRBV11-2 to TRBJ1-3; D possibly corresponds to TRBD1 (6 bases). Germline CDR1 SGHAT, CDR2 FQNNGV. The V gene lost 8 bases and the J gene lost 0 bases, with 14 bases spanning the gap. This CDR3 is 15 amino acids long. The CDR3: CASSPGHHSGNTIYF. Written as DNA, the CDR3 is TGTGCCAGCTCCCCGGGACACCACTCTGGAAACACCATATATTTT.

The chain recombines TRBV4-3 with TRBJ2-6; weak D call: TRBD1 (6 bases). The CDR3 has 18 amino acids. CDR1 and CDR2 (germline): LGHNA, YSLEER. V dropped 0 bases and J dropped 0 bases, with 12 bases sitting between them. The CDR3 loop is CASSQDPQGISGANVLTF. In DNA, the CDR3 is TGCGCCAGCAGCCAAGACCCCCAGGGGATCTCTGGGGCCAACGTCCTGACTTTC.

The genes are TRBV7-2 and TRBJ1-5; 7 bases are a match to TRBD1. In germline, CDR1 is SGHTA, CDR2 FQGNSA. V was clipped by 5 bases and J by 6 bases; unmatched bases: 4. The CDR3 totals 13 residues. The CDR3 spells CASSRGGRQPQHF. DNA of the CDR3: TGTGCCAGCAGCCGAGGGGGCCGTCAGCCCCAGCATTTT.

The J gene is TRBJ1-6, the V gene TRBV15; 9 bases map to TRBD1. The CDR3 consists of 15 residues. V lost 1 base, J lost 8 bases, and 3 bases stayed unmatched. Germline CDR1 reads LNHNV; CDR2 reads YYDKDF (reference sequence). Written as DNA, the CDR3 is TGTGCCACCAGCAGAGTGGGGACAGGGTATTCACCCCTCCACTTT. Its translation: CATSRVGTGYSPLHF. The entire variable domain, with the rest obtained from reference TRBV15 and TRBJ1-6, is as follows: DAMVIQNPRYQVTQFGKPVTLSCSQTLNHNVMYWYQQKSSQAPKLLFHYYDKDFNNEADTPDNFQSRRPNTSFCFLDIRSPGLGDTAMYLCATSRVGTGYSPLHFGNGTRLTVT.

This chain uses TRBV28 with TRBJ1-6; 7 nucleotides line up with TRBD1. Germline V lookup: CDR1 MDHEN, CDR2 SYDVKM. CDR3 size: 14 residues. V shed 2 bases, J shed 7 bases, and the junction held 2 bases outside the gene matches. The CDR3 is CASSLTGENSPLHF. In DNA form, the CDR3 reads TGTGCCAGCAGTTTAACAGGGGAAAATTCACCCCTCCACTTT.

This chain uses TRBV4-3 with TRBJ2-4; possibly TRBD1 for D (5 bases). The CDR3 runs to 14 residues. Germline CDR1 reads LGHNA; CDR2 reads YSLEER. V was clipped by 0 bases and J by 5 bases, with 8 bases between them. The CDR3 bases are TGCGCCAGCAGCCAAGATGTAGGGGAAAACATTCAGTACTTC. Protein: CASSQDVGENIQYF.

The chain carries TRBV7-9 and TRBJ1-4; 7 bases match TRBD1. The V gene end was trimmed by 5 bases and the J gene end by 8 bases; junction bases not matched to a gene: 5. This CDR3 has 13 residues. Germline V gene sequence: CDR1 SEHNR, CDR2 FQNEAQ (reference sequence). The CDR3 DNA reads as TGTGCCAGCAGCCTGCAACAGGGGGAAAAACTGTTTTTT. It yields the protein CASSLQQGEKLFF.

The V gene is TRBV11-1, the J gene TRBJ2-3; weak D call: TRBD1 (6 bases). Germline V gene lookup returns CDR1 SGHAT and CDR2 FQDESV (reference sequence). Trimming pared 5 bases from V and 0 bases from J, leaving 12 bases between. The CDR3 is 15 amino acids. The CDR3 DNA follows: TGTGCCAGCAGCCAATACAGGGAGAGCACAGATACGCAGTATTTT. Translation gives CASSQYRESTDTQYF. Looking up the rest from reference TRBV11-1 and TRBJ2-3 gives the full variable domain: EAEVAQSPRYKITEKSQAVAFWCDPISGHATLYWYRQILGQGPELLVQFQDESVVDDSQLPKDRFSAERLKGVDSTLKIQPAELGDSAMYLCASSQYRESTDTQYFGPGTRLTVL.

This rearrangement joins TRBV18 to TRBJ1-1; 10 bases map to TRBD1. CDR3 size: 15 residues. Germline V lookup: CDR1 KGHSH, CDR2 LQKENI. Losses at the gene ends were 2 bases for V and 1 base for J; bases not matched to a gene: 1. The CDR3 region is CASSPGTGANTEAFF. CDR3 coding DNA: TGTGCCAGCTCACCAGGGACAGGGGCGAACACTGAAGCTTTCTTT.

This clone was counted only a few times. This rearrangement joins TRBV19 to TRBJ2-5, with 8 bases that match TRBD1. This CDR3 region has 15 residues. V was clipped by 6 bases and J by 3 bases; unmatched bases: 9. Germline V gene data show CDR1 as LNHDA and CDR2 as SQIVND (reference sequence). In DNA, the CDR3 is TGTGCCAGTAGGGGCGCAGGGGGCAATGAAGAGACCCAGTACTTC. This gives the protein CASRGAGGNEETQYF.

As to this clone: An end of the junction differs from the germline gene, which may be a read error. This chain joins TRBV9 and TRBJ2-6; weak D call: TRBD1 (5 bases). The V gene's germline CDR1 is SGDLS and CDR2 YYNGEE. CDR3 size: 14 residues. CDR3 bases: TGTGCCTCCGGACGGCTATCTGGGGCCAATGTCCTGACTTTC. Encoded protein: CASGRLSGANVLTF.

The V gene is TRBV4-3, the J gene TRBJ2-6; 7 bases map to TRBD1. The CDR3 totals 20 residues. Germline V gene data show CDR1 as LGHNA and CDR2 as YSLEER. V gave up 0 bases and J gave up 0 bases; unmatched junction bases: 11. The CDR3 DNA reads TGCGCCAGCAGCCAAGATTGGGCGACAGGGACCCTCTCTGGGGCCAACGTCCTGACTTTC. Protein sequence: CASSQDWATGTLSGANVLTF.

The table lists this clone with a count of one. The chain employs TRBV5-4 and TRBJ1-1, with D perhaps matching TRBD1 (5 bases). The germline V gene encodes CDR1 SGHNT and CDR2 YYREEE (reference sequence). V was cut by 7 bases and J by 1 base, with 8 bases left in between. The CDR3 length is 12 residues. CDR3 region: CASHGGNTEAFF. The CDR3 region has the DNA TGTGCCAGCCACGGGGGGAACACTGAAGCTTTCTTT.

The J gene is TRBJ2-2, the V gene TRBV4-3; the match to TRBD1 covers 10 bases. Trimming removed 0 bases from V and 6 bases from J; junction bases left unmatched: 7. The length of the CDR3 is 17 residues. The germline V gene has CDR1 LGHNA and CDR2 YSLEER. The CDR3 DNA is TGCGCCAGCAGCCAAGATGTAGGGGACAGGGGTCCCGGGGAGCTGTTTTTT. Translation gives CASSQDVGDRGPGELFF.

The J gene is TRBJ1-1, the V gene TRBV11-2, with 8 bases matching TRBD1. The length of the CDR3 is 15 residues. Germline CDR1 SGHAT, CDR2 FQNNGV. The trim removed 5 bases at V and 5 bases at J, leaving 10 bases unmatched. The CDR3 DNA reads TGTGCCAGCAGCCAATGGGTCCAGGGGGCAACTGAAGCTTTCTTT. This gives the protein CASSQWVQGATEAFF.

In regard to this clone: The sample holds other DNA sequences that translate to the same CDR3. The chain combines TRBV7-2 with TRBJ1-1, with 7 bases lining up with TRBD1. V gave up 5 bases and J gave up 1 base; unmatched junction bases: 4. Germline CDR1 SGHTA, CDR2 FQGNSA. This CDR3 comprises 14 residues. CDR3 in amino acids: CASSLGTANTEAFF. CDR3 coding DNA: TGTGCCAGCAGCCTTGGGACAGCGAACACTGAAGCTTTCTTT.

The genes are TRBV11-2 and TRBJ2-1; 11 nucleotides align to TRBD2. The CDR3 length is 15 residues. Germline-derived CDR1 and CDR2 are SGHAT and FQNNGV. The trim removed 4 bases at V and 7 bases at J, leaving 6 bases unmatched. CDR3 sequence: CASSSLAGGLNEQFF. The CDR3 nucleotides are TGTGCCAGCAGCTCTTTAGCGGGGGGGTTGAATGAGCAGTTCTTC.

V gene TRBV7-9 combines with J gene TRBJ2-3; D uncertain. The CDR3 loop spans 13 amino acids. CDR1 and CDR2 (germline): SEHNR, FQNEAQ (reference sequence). Trimming shortened V by 1 base and J by 2 bases, and 4 bases separated the two germline ends. CDR3 DNA: TGTGCCAGCAGCTTAGACTACACAGATACGCAGTATTTT. Protein: CASSLDYTDTQYF.

This sequence joins TRBV25-1 and TRBJ1-1, with 7 bases lining up with TRBD1. Germline lookup yields CDR1 MGHDK and CDR2 SYGVNS. Losses at the gene ends were 6 bases for V and 3 bases for J; bases not matched to a gene: 10. This CDR3 contains 15 residues. In nucleotides, the CDR3 is TGTGCCAGCAGGCCAACAACAGGGGTCGACACTGAAGCTTTCTTT. As protein: CASRPTTGVDTEAFF.

In this sample, this clone is medium-sized. The V gene is TRBV28, the J gene TRBJ1-1; 7 nucleotides align to TRBD1. CDR1 MDHEN and CDR2 SYDVKM come from the germline V gene. The CDR3 has 13 residues. The V and J ends lost 6 bases and 7 bases, in that order; junction bases with no gene match: 8. The CDR3 nucleotides read TGTGCCAGCAGGCTACAGGGGCTAGATGAAGCTTTCTTT. Its protein product is CASRLQGLDEAFF.

DNA of the CDR3: TGTGCCATCAGTGAGTCTGAGGCGGGGTCCTACGAGCAGTACTTC. Its translation is CAISESEAGSYEQYF. V usage is TRBV10-3 and J usage is TRBJ2-7, with TRBD2 as a possible D gene (6 bases). Per germline, CDR1 ENHRY and CDR2 SYGVKD. The ends were cut back, 0 bases at V and 1 base at J, with 10 bases in the middle. The CDR3 covers 15 residues.

This clone was picked up a small number of times. V and J are TRBV19 and TRBJ2-2, with 10 nucleotides matching TRBD2. This CDR3 is built from 16 residues. CDR1 is LNHDA and CDR2 is SQIVND in the germline V gene (reference sequence). V shed 4 bases and J 4 bases; nucleotides not matched to a gene: 6. The CDR3 bases are TGTGCCAGTAGTAAGCGGGGGGGCCTCGGCACCGGGGAGCTGTTTTTT. Protein: CASSKRGGLGTGELFF.

The chain couples TRBV15 to TRBJ2-5; D gene uncertain. This CDR3 region has 14 residues. Germline V CDR1 and CDR2: LNHNV, YYDKDF (reference sequence). Trimming took 2 bases from V and 5 from J, leaving 12 bases between them. Here the CDR3 DNA reads TGTGCCACCAGCAGAACGGGTCAGCATGAGACCCAGTACTTC. It yields the protein CATSRTGQHETQYF.

The chain links TRBV19 to TRBJ2-3, with 10 bases that match TRBD1. V dropped 6 bases and J dropped 4; count of bases not matched to a gene: 4. The CDR3 spans 14 residues. The germline gives CDR1 LNHDA, CDR2 SQIVND (reference sequence). CDR3 DNA sequence: TGTGCCAGTAGCGGACAGGGGGGTCCAGATACGCAGTATTTT. Amino acids: CASSGQGGPDTQYF.

This chain joins TRBV5-4 and TRBJ2-1; 7 bases align to TRBD2. CDR1 and CDR2 (germline): SGHNT, YYREEE (reference sequence). The CDR3 covers 15 residues. V lost 6 bases and J lost 0; bases outside the gene matches: 6. The CDR3 here is CASTLGGDSYNEQFF. The DNA of the CDR3 is TGTGCCAGCACCCTGGGGGGGGACTCCTACAATGAGCAGTTCTTC. The variable domain in full, completed from reference TRBV5-4 and TRBJ2-1, reads ETGVTQSPTHLIKTRGQQVTLRCSSQSGHNTVSWYQQALGQGPQFIFQYYREEENGRGNFPPRFSGLQFPNYSSELNVNALELDDSALYLCASTLGGDSYNEQFFGPGTRLTVL.

The rearrangement joins TRBV28 to TRBJ1-5; possible D gene TRBD1, 5 bases. V was pared by 8 bases and J by 6 bases, with 17 bases between. CDR1 is MDHEN, CDR2 SYDVKM, per germline. The CDR3 sequence is 14 residues long. CDR3 nucleotides: TGTGCCAGCGACGCCGGGGGGGAGGGTCAGCCCCAGCATTTT. Protein product: CASDAGGEGQPQHF.

J is TRBJ2-1 and V is TRBV6-5; the match to TRBD2 covers 12 bases. The junction had 9 bases not matched to a gene; V was cut back by 11 bases and J by 4 bases. The length of the CDR3 is 15 residues. Germline-derived CDR1 and CDR2 are MNHEY and SVGAGI. The CDR3 coding sequence is TGTGCCGCCAGACTAGCGGGGGCCTCGTACAATGAGCAGTTCTTC. Translation gives CAARLAGASYNEQFF.